These T cell receptor beta chains were read from a single sample in a study of STAT5B mutations in CD4+ large granular lymphocyte leukemia. The table came from immunoSEQ multiplex PCR; TCRdb's copy has only in-frame clones and leaves some out. The repertoire consists of 30,000 to 40,000 clones, with about 87% occurring once and the leading ten covering 0.95% to 1%. Sequences were obtained from CD4+ T cells from blood buffy coats. The receptors derive from a human donor in good health. Both conserved end residues are part of each CDR3. D genes are given only for firm matches. Some rows mark clone size as missing; the rest say once, few, many or name a class of expanded clone.

cdr3_aa cdr3_nt clone_size v_call d_call j_call
CASSSSGSGTGRYSPLHF TGTGCCAGCAGCTCCAGCGGGTCCGGGACAGGGAGGTATTCACCCCTCCACTTT . TRBV11-2 TRBD1 TRBJ1-6
CSVGGAGQPQHF TGCAGCGTTGGGGGCGCGGGTCAGCCCCAGCATTTT . TRBV29-1 . TRBJ1-5
CASRNPGGRANEQYF TGTGCCAGCCGCAACCCGGGGGGCAGGGCCAACGAGCAGTACTTC . TRBV11-2 . TRBJ2-7
CASSPGAGNGANVLTF TGTGCCAGCAGCCCCGGCGCGGGTAATGGGGCCAACGTCCTGACTTTC . TRBV7-8 . TRBJ2-6
CASSPREGDEKLFF TGTGCCAGCTCACCACGGGAGGGCGATGAAAAACTGTTTTTT once TRBV18 . TRBJ1-4
CASSRMGDTEAFF TGTGCCAGCAGCAGAATGGGAGACACTGAAGCTTTCTTT . TRBV9 . TRBJ1-1
CASMGGGDEQFF TGTGCCAGCATGGGGGGGGGAGATGAGCAGTTCTTC . TRBV6-1 TRBD2 TRBJ2-1
CASTTTSGAQETQYF TGTGCCAGCACCACGACTAGCGGGGCCCAAGAGACCCAGTACTTC . TRBV5-4 TRBD2 TRBJ2-5
CASSRELGEYFYGYTF TGTGCCAGCAGCCGAGAGCTAGGAGAGTATTTCTATGGCTACACCTTC once TRBV7-2 . TRBJ1-2
CASSRKTVGTEAFF TGCGCCAGCAGCCGGAAGACAGTGGGGACTGAAGCTTTCTTT . TRBV4-3 . TRBJ1-1
CASSPRPGHTYEQYF TGTGCCAGCAGCCCCAGACCGGGACACACGTACGAGCAGTACTTC . TRBV7-2 . TRBJ2-7
CASSLDGTGAYEQYF TGTGCCAGCAGCCTCGACGGGACAGGGGCCTACGAGCAGTACTTC . TRBV5-8 TRBD1 TRBJ2-7
CASKGLAGSAAWGTQYF TGTGCCAGCAAAGGACTAGCGGGATCCGCGGCCTGGGGGACCCAGTACTTC . TRBV11-3 TRBD2 TRBJ2-5
CASSGGREAFF TGCGCCAGCAGTGGCGGGAGAGAAGCTTTCTTT . TRBV10-1 . TRBJ1-1
CASSPSASGLGGYTF TGTGCCAGCTCACCTTCGGCGAGCGGGTTGGGAGGCTACACCTTC . TRBV18 . TRBJ1-2
CASSYNRWTSGNTIYF TGTGCCAGCAGTTACAACCGTTGGACCTCTGGAAACACCATATATTTT . TRBV6-5 . TRBJ1-3
CASTWGTGGGSSPLHF TGTGCCAGTACTTGGGGGACAGGGGGCGGCAGTTCACCCCTCCACTTT few TRBV19 TRBD1 TRBJ1-6
CASSPGQTILNYGYTF TGTGCCAGCAGCCCGGGACAGACTATTTTAAACTATGGCTACACCTTC . TRBV7-2 TRBD1 TRBJ1-2
CASRPLLMGGESSYNEQFF TGCGCCAGCAGACCTCTCCTTATGGGGGGGGAGAGCTCCTACAATGAGCAGTTCTTC . TRBV5-1 TRBD2 TRBJ2-1
CASSQVAGTTAGNTIYF TGCGCCAGCAGCCAAGTCGCAGGGACCACTGCTGGAAACACCATATATTTT . TRBV4-1 . TRBJ1-3
CASSLNRGGSGSADEQFF TGTGCCAGCAGCTTAAACCGCGGTGGTAGCGGGAGTGCAGATGAGCAGTTCTTC . TRBV7-9 TRBD2 TRBJ2-1
CSVEGTAGKLFF TGCAGCGTGGAAGGTACTGCCGGAAAACTGTTTTTT . TRBV29-1 . TRBJ1-4
CASSITGSNTGELFF TGTGCCAGTAGTATAACAGGATCGAACACCGGGGAGCTGTTTTTT . TRBV19 . TRBJ2-2
CASSRREGYEQYF TGCGCCAGCTCTCGCAGGGAAGGGTACGAGCAGTACTTC . TRBV5-1 . TRBJ2-7
CASSFILTEAFF TGTGCCAGCAGCTTTATTTTGACTGAAGCTTTCTTT . TRBV28 . TRBJ1-1
CAREFTLHF TGTGCCAGAGAGTTCACCCTCCACTTT . TRBV6-1 . TRBJ1-6
CASSEGPEASYEQYF TGTGCCAGCAGTGAAGGGCCAGAGGCATCCTACGAGCAGTACTTC few TRBV2 . TRBJ2-7
CASSFLGNNEKLFF TGCGCCAGCAGCTTCCTGGGGAATAATGAAAAACTGTTTTTT . TRBV5-1 . TRBJ1-4
CASSGGRGMNTEAFF TGTGCCAGCAGCGGTGGCAGGGGAATGAACACTGAAGCTTTCTTT . TRBV9 . TRBJ1-1
CASSQARQGSEKLFF TGCGCCAGCAGCCAAGCTCGACAGGGTAGTGAAAAACTGTTTTTT . TRBV4-1 TRBD1 TRBJ1-4
CASSLTGTYGNTIYF TGTGCCAGCAGCTTAACAGGGACTTATGGAAACACCATATATTTT . TRBV11-3 . TRBJ1-3
CASSETTTGAYEQYF TGTGCCAGCAGTGAAACGACGACAGGAGCCTACGAGCAGTACTTC . TRBV6-1 . TRBJ2-7
CASSLQLDTEAFF TGTGCCAGCAGCTTACAATTGGACACTGAAGCTTTCTTT . TRBV5-4 . TRBJ1-1